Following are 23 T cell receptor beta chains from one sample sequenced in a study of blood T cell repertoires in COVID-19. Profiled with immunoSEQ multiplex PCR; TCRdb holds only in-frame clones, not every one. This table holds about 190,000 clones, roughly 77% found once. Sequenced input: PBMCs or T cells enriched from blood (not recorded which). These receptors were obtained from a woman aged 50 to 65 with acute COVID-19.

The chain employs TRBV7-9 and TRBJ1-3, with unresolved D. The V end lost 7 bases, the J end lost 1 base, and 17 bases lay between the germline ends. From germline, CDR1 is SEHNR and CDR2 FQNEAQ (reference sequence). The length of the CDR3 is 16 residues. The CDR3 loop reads CASTPIGEGSGNTIYF. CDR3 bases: TGTGCCAGCACTCCGATCGGGGAAGGGTCTGGAAACACCATATATTTT. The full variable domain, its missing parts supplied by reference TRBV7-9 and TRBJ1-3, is DTGVSQNPRHKITKRGQNVTFRCDPISEHNRLYWYRQTLGQGPEFLTYFQNEAQLEKSRLLSDRFSAERPKGSFSTLEIQRTEQGDSAMYLCASTPIGEGSGNTIYFGEGSWLTVV.

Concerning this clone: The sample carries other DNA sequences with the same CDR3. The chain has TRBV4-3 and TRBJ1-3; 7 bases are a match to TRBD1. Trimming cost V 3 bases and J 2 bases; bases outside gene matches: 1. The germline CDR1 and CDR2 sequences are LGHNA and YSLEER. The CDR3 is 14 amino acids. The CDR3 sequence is CASSQQGAGNTIYF. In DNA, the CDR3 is TGCGCCAGCAGCCAGCAGGGGGCTGGAAACACCATATATTTT.

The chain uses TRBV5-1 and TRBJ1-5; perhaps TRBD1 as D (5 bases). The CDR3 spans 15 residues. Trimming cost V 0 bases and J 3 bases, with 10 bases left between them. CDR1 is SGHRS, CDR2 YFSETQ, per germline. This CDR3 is CASSLGGDPNQPQHF. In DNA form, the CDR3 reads TGCGCCAGCAGCTTGGGGGGGGACCCCAATCAGCCCCAGCATTTT.

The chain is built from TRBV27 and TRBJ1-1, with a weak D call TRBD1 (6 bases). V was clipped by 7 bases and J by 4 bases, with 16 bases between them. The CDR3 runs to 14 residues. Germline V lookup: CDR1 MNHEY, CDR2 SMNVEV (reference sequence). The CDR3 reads CASTNQGMGTEAFF. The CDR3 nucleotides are TGTGCCAGCACCAATCAGGGGATGGGCACTGAAGCTTTCTTT.

CDR3 sequence: CASSPDTSLGQLFF. The CDR3 region has the DNA TGCGCCAGCAGCCCGGACACAAGTCTAGGGCAACTGTTTTTT. This sequence joins TRBV5-1 and TRBJ1-4; TRBD1 is a possible D gene (5 bases). The CDR3 is 14 residues long. Germline V gives CDR1 SGHRS, CDR2 YFSETQ. Trimming took 4 bases from V and 12 from J, leaving 19 bases between them.

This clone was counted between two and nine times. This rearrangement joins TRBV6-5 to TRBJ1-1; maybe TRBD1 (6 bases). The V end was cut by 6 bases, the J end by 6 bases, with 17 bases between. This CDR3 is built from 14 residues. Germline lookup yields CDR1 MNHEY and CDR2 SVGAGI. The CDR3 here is CASRGEHSGAEAFF. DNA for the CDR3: TGTGCCAGCAGGGGCGAACACTCAGGGGCTGAAGCTTTCTTT.

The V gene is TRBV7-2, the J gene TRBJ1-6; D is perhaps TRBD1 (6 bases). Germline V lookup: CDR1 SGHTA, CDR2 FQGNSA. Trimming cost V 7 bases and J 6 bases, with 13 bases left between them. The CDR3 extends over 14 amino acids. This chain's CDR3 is CASKQGLANSPLHF. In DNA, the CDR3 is TGTGCCAGCAAACAGGGTCTGGCTAATTCACCCCTCCACTTT.

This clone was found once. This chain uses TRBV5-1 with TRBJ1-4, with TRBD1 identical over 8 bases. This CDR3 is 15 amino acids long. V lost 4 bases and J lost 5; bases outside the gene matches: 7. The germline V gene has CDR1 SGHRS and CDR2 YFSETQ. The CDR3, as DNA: TGCGCCAGCAGCCCCAGGGGGCAGGGCAATGAAAAACTGTTTTTT. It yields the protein CASSPRGQGNEKLFF.

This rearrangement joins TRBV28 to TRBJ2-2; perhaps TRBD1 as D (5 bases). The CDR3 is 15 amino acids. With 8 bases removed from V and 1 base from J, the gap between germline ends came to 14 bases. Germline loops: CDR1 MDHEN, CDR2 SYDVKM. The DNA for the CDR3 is TGTGCCAGCTATACAGGAAAACTGAACACCGGGGAGCTGTTTTTT. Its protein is CASYTGKLNTGELFF.

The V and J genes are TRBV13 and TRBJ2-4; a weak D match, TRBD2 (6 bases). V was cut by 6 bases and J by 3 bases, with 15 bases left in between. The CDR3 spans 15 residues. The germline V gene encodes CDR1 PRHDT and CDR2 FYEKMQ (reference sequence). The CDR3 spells CASRPRPGGKNIQYF. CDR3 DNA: TGTGCCAGCAGGCCCCGACCCGGGGGCAAAAACATTCAGTACTTC.

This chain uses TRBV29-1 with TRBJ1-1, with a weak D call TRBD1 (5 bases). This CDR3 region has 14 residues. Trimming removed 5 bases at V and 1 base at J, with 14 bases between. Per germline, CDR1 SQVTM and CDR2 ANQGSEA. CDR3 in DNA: TGCAGCGTTAATCGAGCGGGGCAGAACACTGAAGCTTTCTTT. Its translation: CSVNRAGQNTEAFF.

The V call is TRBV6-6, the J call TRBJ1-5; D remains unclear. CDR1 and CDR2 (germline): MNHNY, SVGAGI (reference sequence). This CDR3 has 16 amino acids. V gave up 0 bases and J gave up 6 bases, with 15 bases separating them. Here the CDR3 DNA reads TGTGCCAGCAGTTACTCTGGCCCGGGGAAGGGTCAGCCCCAGCATTTT. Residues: CASSYSGPGKGQPQHF.

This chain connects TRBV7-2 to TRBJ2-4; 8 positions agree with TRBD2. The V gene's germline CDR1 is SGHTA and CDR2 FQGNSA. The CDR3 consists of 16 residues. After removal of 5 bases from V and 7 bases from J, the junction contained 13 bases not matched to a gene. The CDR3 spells CASSRDTGTRSNIQYF. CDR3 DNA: TGTGCCAGCAGCCGCGACACCGGGACTAGGTCGAACATTCAGTACTTC.

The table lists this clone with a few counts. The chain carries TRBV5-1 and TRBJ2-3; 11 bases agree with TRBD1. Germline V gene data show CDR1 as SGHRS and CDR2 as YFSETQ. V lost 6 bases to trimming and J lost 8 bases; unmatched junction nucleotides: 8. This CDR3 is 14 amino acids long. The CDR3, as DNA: TGCGCCAGCACGACCGGGACAGGGGGTGCTACGCAGTATTTT. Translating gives CASTTGTGGATQYF.

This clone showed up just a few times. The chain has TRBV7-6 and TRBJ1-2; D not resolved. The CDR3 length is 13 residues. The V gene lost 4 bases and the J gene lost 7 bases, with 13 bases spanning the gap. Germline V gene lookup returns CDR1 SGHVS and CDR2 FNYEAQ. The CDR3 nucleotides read TGTGCCAGCAGCTCGGGGTTAGGGAGTGGCTACACCTTC. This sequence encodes CASSSGLGSGYTF.

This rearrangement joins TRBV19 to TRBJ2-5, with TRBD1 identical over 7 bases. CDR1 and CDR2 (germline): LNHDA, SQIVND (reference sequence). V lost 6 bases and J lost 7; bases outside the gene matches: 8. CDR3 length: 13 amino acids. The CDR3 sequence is CASSTGEVSTQYF. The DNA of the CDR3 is TGTGCCAGTAGCACAGGGGAAGTGTCGACCCAGTACTTC.

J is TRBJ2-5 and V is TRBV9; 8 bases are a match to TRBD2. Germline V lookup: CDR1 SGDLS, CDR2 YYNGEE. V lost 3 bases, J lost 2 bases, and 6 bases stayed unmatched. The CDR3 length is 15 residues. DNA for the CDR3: TGTGCCAGCAGCGACCAAGCGGGGGTTCAAGAGACCCAGTACTTC. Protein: CASSDQAGVQETQYF.

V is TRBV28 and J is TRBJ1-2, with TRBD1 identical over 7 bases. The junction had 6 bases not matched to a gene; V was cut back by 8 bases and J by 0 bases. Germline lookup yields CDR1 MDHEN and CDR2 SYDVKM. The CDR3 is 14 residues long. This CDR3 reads CASFTGVTNYGYTF. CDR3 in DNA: TGTGCCAGCTTCACAGGGGTGACTAACTATGGCTACACCTTC.

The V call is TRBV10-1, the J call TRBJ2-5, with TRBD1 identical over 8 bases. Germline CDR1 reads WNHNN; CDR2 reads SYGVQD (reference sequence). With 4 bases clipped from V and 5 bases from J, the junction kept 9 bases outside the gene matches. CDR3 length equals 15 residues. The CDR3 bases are TGCGCCAGCAGTGGATTGGGACAGGACGTGGAGACCCAGTACTTC. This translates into CASSGLGQDVETQYF.

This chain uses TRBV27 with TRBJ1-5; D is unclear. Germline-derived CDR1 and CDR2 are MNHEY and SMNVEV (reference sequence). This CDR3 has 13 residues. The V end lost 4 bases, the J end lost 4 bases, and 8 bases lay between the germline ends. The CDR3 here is CASSWQWNQPQHF. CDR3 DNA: TGTGCCAGCAGTTGGCAATGGAATCAGCCCCAGCATTTT.

This CDR3 is CASSPSNRATNEKLFF. The CDR3 coding sequence is TGTGCCAGCAGCCCATCTAACAGGGCCACTAATGAAAAACTGTTTTTT. V is TRBV7-2 and J is TRBJ1-4; D perhaps matches TRBD1 (6 bases). The germline V and J ends were trimmed by 5 bases and 2 bases, with 15 bases remaining between them. The CDR3 spans 16 residues. From germline, CDR1 is SGHTA and CDR2 FQGNSA.

The CDR3 DNA sequence: TGCGCCAGCAGCTCGACAGGGGGCAATGGCTACACCTTC. This sequence encodes CASSSTGGNGYTF. V is TRBV5-1 and J is TRBJ1-2; 10 bases are shared with TRBD1. Germline V gene lookup returns CDR1 SGHRS and CDR2 YFSETQ. With V trimmed by 3 bases and J by 6 bases, 2 bases remained unmatched. This CDR3 spans 13 amino acids.

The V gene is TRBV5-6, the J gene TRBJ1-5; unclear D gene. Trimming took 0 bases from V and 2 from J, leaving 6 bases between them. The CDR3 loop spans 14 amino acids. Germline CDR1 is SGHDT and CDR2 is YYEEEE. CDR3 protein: CASSLVQGNQPQHF. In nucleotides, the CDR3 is TGTGCCAGCAGCTTGGTGCAGGGCAATCAGCCCCAGCATTTT.